What follows is one T cell receptor beta chain and its context. Antigen: not known. In generating TCR beta cDNA, 5'RACE template switching with UMIs was used. TCRdb reanalyzed the 5' RACE reads and collapses them to one entry per CDR3 protein, without DNA. The sample table sets out around 110,000 distinct CDR3 sequences. The germline gives CDR1 MNHEY, CDR2 SVGAGI. There are 15 residues in the CDR3. The data derive from a study of T cells expressing NK-cell markers. Study context: Sorted CD3+CD56+NKG2C+, CD3+CD56+NKG2C- and CD3+CD56-NKG2C+ T cells provided the TCR beta repertoires.

Study-wide results and caveats: Whether expanded NKG2C+ T cell clones recognized HCMV stayed uncertain. The study found these clonotypes also leading the CD3+CD56-NKG2C+ fraction in a few donors.

This clonotype was sampled from a woman between 18 and 70 years old in good health. Input material: blood T cells: a sorted CD56 or NKG2C T cell subset, CD4+ or CD8+ T cells, or bulk PBMC T cells (not recorded which). J is TRBJ2-1 and V is TRBV6-5. The CDR3 sequence is CASSYSPRWDNEQFF.